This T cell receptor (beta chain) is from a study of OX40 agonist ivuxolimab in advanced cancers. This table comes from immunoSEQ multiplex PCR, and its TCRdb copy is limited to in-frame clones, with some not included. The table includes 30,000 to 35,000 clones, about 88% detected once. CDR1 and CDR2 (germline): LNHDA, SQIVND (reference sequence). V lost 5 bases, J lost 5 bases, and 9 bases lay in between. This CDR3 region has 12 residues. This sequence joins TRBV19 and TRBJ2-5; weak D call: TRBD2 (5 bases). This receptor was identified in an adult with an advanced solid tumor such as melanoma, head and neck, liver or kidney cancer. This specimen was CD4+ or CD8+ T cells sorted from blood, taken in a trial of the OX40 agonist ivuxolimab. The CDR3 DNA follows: TGTGCCAGTAGTCAGCGGTGGGAGACCCAGTACTTC. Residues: CASSQRWETQYF.